One and the same sample provided the 10 T cell receptor beta chains below, sequenced in a study of early T cells in non-severe SARS-CoV-2 infection. TCRdb processed the 5' RACE reads anew with MiXCR; each CDR3 protein has one entry. Of nearly 95,000 distinct CDR3 sequences detected, around 16% appear once; the ten largest clones hold around 4.9%. The sample here was whole blood, taken at baseline. These receptors were collected from an adult who was a healthcare worker with PCR-confirmed SARS-CoV-2 infection or an uninfected control (not recorded which).

The chain uses TRBV7-7 and TRBJ2-5; tentative D call: TRBD1 (6 bases). CDR1 SSHAT and CDR2 FNYEAQ come from the germline V gene (reference sequence). This CDR3 region has 14 residues. Trimming left V 4 bases short and J 5 bases short, with 14 bases between. The CDR3: CASSSVQGSETQYF. The CDR3 coding sequence is TGTGCCAGCAGCTCCGTACAGGGAAGCGAGACCCAGTACTTC.

This clonotype was seen ten or more times. The chain uses TRBV28 and TRBJ1-5, with no clear D. From germline, CDR1 is MDHEN and CDR2 SYDVKM. The CDR3 contains 14 residues. Trimming left V 2 bases short and J 5 bases short, with 10 bases between. CDR3 in amino acids: CASSLSHGYQPQHF. The CDR3 region has the DNA TGTGCCAGCAGTTTAAGTCACGGGTATCAGCCCCAGCATTTT.

This clonotype has just one count. The chain carries TRBV7-2 and TRBJ2-1; 7 nucleotides line up with TRBD2. V was pared by 3 bases and J by 12 bases, with 11 bases of the junction left unmatched. This CDR3 is 14 amino acids long. The germline CDR1 and CDR2 sequences are SGHTA and FQGNSA. The CDR3, as DNA: TGTGCCAGCAGCTTTTCGGGACTACCCGGGGGGCAGTTCTTC. It is translated as CASSFSGLPGGQFF.

The rearrangement joins TRBV12-3 or TRBV12-4 to TRBJ1-3; no definite D call. The ends were cut back, 6 bases at V and 14 bases at J, with 11 bases in the middle. This CDR3 is built from 10 residues. The CDR3 is CASRQKRVYF. In nucleotides, the CDR3 is TGTGCCAGCAGGCAAAAAAGGGTATATTTT.

The rearrangement joins TRBV19 to TRBJ1-5; weak D call: TRBD1 (6 bases). The germline V gene has CDR1 LNHDA and CDR2 SQIVND (reference sequence). The ends were cut back, 4 bases at V and 4 bases at J, with 14 bases in the middle. The length of the CDR3 is 15 residues. CDR3 sequence: CASSTRPQGNQPQHF. The CDR3, as DNA: TGTGCCAGTAGTACCCGCCCTCAGGGGAATCAGCCCCAGCATTTT.

The table lists this clonotype with a few counts. The genes are TRBV7-6 and TRBJ2-1, with D tentatively TRBD2 (6 bases). Per germline, CDR1 SGHVS and CDR2 FNYEAQ. Trimming removed 3 bases at V and 0 bases at J, with 9 bases between. The CDR3 has 15 amino acids. The CDR3 region has the DNA TGTGCCAGCAGCTTCAATAGCGGCTCCTACAATGAGCAGTTCTTC. Translating it yields CASSFNSGSYNEQFF.

Ten or more counts support this clonotype. The J gene is TRBJ1-1, the V gene TRBV12-3 or TRBV12-4; no definite D call. V shed 8 bases and J shed 1 base, with 11 bases lying between them. The CDR3 has 13 amino acids. CDR3 DNA sequence: TGTGCCAGCTCTAATCAGCAGAACACTGAAGCTTTCTTT. Its translation: CASSNQQNTEAFF.

The chain recombines TRBV2 with TRBJ1-1; the D is unclear. Trimming shortened V by 8 bases and J by 0 bases, and 4 bases separated the two germline ends. This CDR3 region has 11 residues. CDR1 and CDR2 from the germline V gene are SNHLY and FYNNEI. The CDR3 sequence: CASVLNTEAFF. The CDR3 DNA reads TGTGCCAGCGTGCTGAACACTGAAGCTTTCTTT.

The chain is built from TRBV3-1 and TRBJ2-7, with D unresolved. The CDR3 has 18 amino acids. In germline, CDR1 is LGHDT, CDR2 YNNKEL (reference sequence). The V gene lost 4 bases and the J gene lost 0 bases, with 22 bases spanning the gap. The CDR3 DNA is TGTGCCAGCAGCCCCACGGTGGCAGGCAGTCATAGCTCCTACGAGCAGTACTTC. Encoded protein: CASSPTVAGSHSSYEQYF.

There are a few counts of this clonotype. This chain uses TRBV19 with TRBJ2-7, with TRBD2 matching 14 bases. The CDR3 totals 18 residues. Germline V CDR1 and CDR2: LNHDA, SQIVND (reference sequence). Trimming cost V 0 bases and J 3 bases; bases outside gene matches: 7. The CDR3 protein is CASSIDGTSGSGRYEQYF. CDR3 nucleotide sequence: TGTGCCAGTAGTATAGACGGGACTAGCGGGAGTGGCCGCTACGAGCAGTACTTC.